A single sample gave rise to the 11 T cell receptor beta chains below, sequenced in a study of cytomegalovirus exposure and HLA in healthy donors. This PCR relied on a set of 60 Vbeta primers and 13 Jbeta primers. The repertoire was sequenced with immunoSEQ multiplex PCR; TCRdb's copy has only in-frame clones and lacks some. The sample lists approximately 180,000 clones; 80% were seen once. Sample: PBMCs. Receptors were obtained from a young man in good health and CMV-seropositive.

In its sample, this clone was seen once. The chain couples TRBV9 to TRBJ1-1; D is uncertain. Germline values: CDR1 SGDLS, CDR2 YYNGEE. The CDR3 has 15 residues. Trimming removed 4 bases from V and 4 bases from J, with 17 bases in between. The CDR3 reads CASSSPNSSGTEAFF. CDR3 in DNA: TGTGCCAGCAGCAGCCCGAACTCCTCCGGCACTGAAGCTTTCTTT.

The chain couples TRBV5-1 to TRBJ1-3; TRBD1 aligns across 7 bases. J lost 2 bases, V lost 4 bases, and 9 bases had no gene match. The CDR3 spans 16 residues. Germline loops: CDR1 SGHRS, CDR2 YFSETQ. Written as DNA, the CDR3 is TGCGCCAGCAGCCTTCCCCGGGACAGTGCTGGAAACACCATATATTTT. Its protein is CASSLPRDSAGNTIYF.

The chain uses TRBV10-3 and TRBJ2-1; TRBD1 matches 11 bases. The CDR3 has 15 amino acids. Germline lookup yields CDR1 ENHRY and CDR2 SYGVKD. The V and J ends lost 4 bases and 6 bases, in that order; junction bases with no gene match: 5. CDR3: CAISGGTGGLNEQFF. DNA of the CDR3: TGTGCCATCAGTGGAGGGACAGGGGGTCTCAATGAGCAGTTCTTC.

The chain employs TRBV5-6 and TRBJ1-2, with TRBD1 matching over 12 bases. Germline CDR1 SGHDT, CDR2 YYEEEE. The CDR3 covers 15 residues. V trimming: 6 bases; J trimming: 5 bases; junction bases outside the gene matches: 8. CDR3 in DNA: TGTGCCAGCACCCAAGGGACAGGGGGCTTTTATGGCTACACCTTC. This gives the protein CASTQGTGGFYGYTF.

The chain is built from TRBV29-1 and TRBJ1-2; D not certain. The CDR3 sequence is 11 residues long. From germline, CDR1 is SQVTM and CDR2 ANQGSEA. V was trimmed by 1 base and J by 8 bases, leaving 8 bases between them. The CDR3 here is CSVEGLRGYTF. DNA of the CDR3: TGCAGCGTTGAAGGATTACGGGGCTACACCTTC.

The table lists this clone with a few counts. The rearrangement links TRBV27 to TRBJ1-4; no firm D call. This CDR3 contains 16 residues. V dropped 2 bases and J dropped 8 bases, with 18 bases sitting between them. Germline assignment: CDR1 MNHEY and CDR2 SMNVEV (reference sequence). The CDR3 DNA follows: TGTGCCAGCAGTTTACGGTTCGGGAGTCGACGAGAAAAACTGTTTTTT. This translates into CASSLRFGSRREKLFF.

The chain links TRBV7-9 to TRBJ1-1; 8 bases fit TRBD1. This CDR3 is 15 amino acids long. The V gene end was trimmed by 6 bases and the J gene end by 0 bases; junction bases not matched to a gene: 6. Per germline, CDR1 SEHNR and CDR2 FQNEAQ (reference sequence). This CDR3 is CASRLGQGLNTEAFF. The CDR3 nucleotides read TGTGCCAGCAGACTAGGACAGGGTTTGAACACTGAAGCTTTCTTT. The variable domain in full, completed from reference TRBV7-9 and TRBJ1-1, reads DTGVSQNPRHKITKRGQNVTFRCDPISEHNRLYWYRQTLGQGPEFLTYFQNEAQLEKSRLLSDRFSAERPKGSFSTLEIQRTEQGDSAMYLCASRLGQGLNTEAFFGQGTRLTVV.

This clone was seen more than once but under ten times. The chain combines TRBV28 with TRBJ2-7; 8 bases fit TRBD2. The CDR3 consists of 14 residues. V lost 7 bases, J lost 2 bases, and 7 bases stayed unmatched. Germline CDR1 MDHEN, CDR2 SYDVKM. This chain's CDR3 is CASIDGGGPYEQYF. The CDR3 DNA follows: TGTGCCAGCATCGACGGGGGGGGCCCCTACGAGCAGTACTTC.

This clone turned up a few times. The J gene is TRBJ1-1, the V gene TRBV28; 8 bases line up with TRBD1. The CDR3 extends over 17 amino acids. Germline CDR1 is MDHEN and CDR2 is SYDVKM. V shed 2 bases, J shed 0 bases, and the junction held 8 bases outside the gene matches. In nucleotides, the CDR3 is TGTGCCAGCAGTTTACCCAGGGGGCAGGTGATGAACACTGAAGCTTTCTTT. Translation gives CASSLPRGQVMNTEAFF. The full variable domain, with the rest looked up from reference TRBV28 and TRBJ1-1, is DVKVTQSSRYLVKRTGEKVFLECVQDMDHENMFWYRQDPGLGLRLIYFSYDVKMKEKGDIPEGYSVSREKKERFSLILESASTNQTSMYLCASSLPRGQVMNTEAFFGQGTRLTVV.

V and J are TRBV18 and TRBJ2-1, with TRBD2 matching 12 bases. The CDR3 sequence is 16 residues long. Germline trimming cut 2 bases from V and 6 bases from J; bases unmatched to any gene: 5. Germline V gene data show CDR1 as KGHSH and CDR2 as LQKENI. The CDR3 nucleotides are TGTGCCAGCTCACCAAGCGGACTAGCGGGAATCAATGAGCAGTTCTTC. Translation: CASSPSGLAGINEQFF.

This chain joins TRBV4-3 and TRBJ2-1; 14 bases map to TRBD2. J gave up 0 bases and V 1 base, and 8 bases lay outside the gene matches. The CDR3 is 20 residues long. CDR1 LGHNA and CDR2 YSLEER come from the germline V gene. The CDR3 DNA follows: TGCGCCAGCAGCCAAGGTAGACTAGCGGGGGGGCAGAGCTCCTACAATGAGCAGTTCTTC. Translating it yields CASSQGRLAGGQSSYNEQFF.